This T cell receptor beta chain was retrieved from a study of OX40 agonist ivuxolimab in advanced cancers. CDR3 size: 19 residues. Germline V CDR1 and CDR2: LNHDA, SQIVND (reference sequence). Trimming took 0 bases from V and 0 from J; bases not matched to a gene: 13. The assay was immunoSEQ multiplex PCR, and TCRdb's table has in-frame clones only and misses some. The table includes tens of thousands of clones, 88% detected once. The TCR was taken from an adult with an advanced solid tumor such as melanoma, head and neck, liver or kidney cancer. This rearrangement joins TRBV19 to TRBJ1-1, with 7 bases aligning to TRBD1. This specimen consisted of CD4+ or CD8+ T cells sorted from blood, obtained in a trial of the OX40 agonist ivuxolimab. The CDR3: CASSIDWGDSINLNTEAFF. As DNA, the CDR3 is TGTGCCAGTAGTATAGATTGGGGGGACAGCATAAATCTGAACACTGAAGCTTTCTTT.